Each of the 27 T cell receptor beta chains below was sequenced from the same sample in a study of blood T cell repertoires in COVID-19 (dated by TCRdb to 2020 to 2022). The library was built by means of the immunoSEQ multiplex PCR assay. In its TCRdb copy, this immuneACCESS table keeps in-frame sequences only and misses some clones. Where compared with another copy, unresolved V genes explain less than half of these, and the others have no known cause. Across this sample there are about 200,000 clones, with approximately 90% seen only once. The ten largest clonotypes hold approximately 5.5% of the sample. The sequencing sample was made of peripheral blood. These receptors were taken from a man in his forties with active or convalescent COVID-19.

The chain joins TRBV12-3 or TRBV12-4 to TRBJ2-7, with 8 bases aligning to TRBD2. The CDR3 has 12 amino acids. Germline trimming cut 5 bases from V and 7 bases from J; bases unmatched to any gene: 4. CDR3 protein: CASSGTRVEQYF. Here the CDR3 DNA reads TGTGCCAGCAGTGGGACTAGGGTTGAGCAGTACTTC.

CDR3 region: CASSLGRREAFF. For the CDR3, the DNA is TGTGCCAGCAGCTTAGGCAGGCGTGAAGCTTTCTTT. The V and J genes are TRBV7-2 and TRBJ1-1; D remains ambiguous. V was pared by 1 base and J by 7 bases, with 7 bases between. There are 12 residues in the CDR3. Germline values: CDR1 SGHTA, CDR2 FQGNSA.

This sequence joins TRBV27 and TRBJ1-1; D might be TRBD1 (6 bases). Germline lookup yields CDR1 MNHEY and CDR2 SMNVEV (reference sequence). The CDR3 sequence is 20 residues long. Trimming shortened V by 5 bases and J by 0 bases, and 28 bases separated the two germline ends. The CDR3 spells CASSPGGGHPLTLMNTEAFF. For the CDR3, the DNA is TGTGCCAGCAGTCCGGGGGGCGGACACCCCCTGACGCTCATGAACACTGAAGCTTTCTTT.

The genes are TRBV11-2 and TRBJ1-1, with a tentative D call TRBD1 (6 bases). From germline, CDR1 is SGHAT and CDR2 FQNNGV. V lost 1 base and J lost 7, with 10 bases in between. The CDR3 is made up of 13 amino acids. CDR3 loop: CASSLGGRYEAFF. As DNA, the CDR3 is TGTGCCAGCAGCTTAGGGGGGCGTTATGAAGCTTTCTTT.

This chain's CDR3 is CASSLAGLGTGEDGYTF. The CDR3 DNA reads as TGCGCCAGCAGCTTGGCCGGGTTAGGGACAGGGGAGGATGGCTACACCTTC. The chain carries TRBV5-1 and TRBJ1-2; 10 nucleotides line up with TRBD1. J was trimmed by 6 bases and V by 0 bases; bases with no gene match: 11. There are 17 residues in the CDR3. Germline-derived CDR1 and CDR2 are SGHRS and YFSETQ.

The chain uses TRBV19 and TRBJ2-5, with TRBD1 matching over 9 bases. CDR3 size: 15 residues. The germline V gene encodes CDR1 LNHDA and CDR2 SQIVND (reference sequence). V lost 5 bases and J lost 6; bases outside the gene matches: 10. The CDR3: CASSPGTGNGKTQYF. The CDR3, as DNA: TGTGCCAGTAGTCCGGGGACAGGGAATGGAAAGACCCAGTACTTC.

CDR3 loop: CASSFPCRVFGGGANVLTF. Written as DNA, the CDR3 is TGTGCCAGCAGTTTCCCATGCAGGGTGTTTGGTGGAGGGGCCAACGTCCTGACTTTC. The chain is built from TRBV28 and TRBJ2-6; D perhaps matches TRBD1 (5 bases). This CDR3 has 19 amino acids. Trimming pared 3 bases from V and 4 bases from J, leaving 22 bases between. CDR1 MDHEN and CDR2 SYDVKM come from the germline V gene.

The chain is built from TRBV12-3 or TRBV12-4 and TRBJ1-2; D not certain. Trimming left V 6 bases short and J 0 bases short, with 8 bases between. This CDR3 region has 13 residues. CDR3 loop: CASSWAPNYGYTF. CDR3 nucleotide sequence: TGTGCCAGCAGCTGGGCACCTAACTATGGCTACACCTTC.

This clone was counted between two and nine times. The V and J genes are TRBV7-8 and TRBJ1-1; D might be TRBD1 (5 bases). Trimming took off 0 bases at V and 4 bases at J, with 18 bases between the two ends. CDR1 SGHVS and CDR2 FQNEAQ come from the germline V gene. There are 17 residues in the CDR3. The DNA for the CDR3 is TGTGCCAGCAGCTTAGCTAGGGGCGGCTTTTGGCCCACTGAAGCTTTCTTT. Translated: CASSLARGGFWPTEAFF.

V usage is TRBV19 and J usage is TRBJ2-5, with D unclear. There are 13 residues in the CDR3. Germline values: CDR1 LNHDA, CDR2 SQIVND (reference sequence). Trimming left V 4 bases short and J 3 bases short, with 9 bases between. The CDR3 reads CASSTDKKETQYF. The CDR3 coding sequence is TGTGCCAGTAGTACCGACAAAAAAGAGACCCAGTACTTC.

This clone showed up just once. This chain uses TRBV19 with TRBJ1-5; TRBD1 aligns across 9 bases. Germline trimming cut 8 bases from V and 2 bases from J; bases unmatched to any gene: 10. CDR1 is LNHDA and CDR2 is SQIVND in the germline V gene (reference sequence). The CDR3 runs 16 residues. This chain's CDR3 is CASVLTGGLGNQPQHF. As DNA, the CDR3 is TGTGCCAGTGTTCTGACAGGGGGTTTAGGCAATCAGCCCCAGCATTTT.

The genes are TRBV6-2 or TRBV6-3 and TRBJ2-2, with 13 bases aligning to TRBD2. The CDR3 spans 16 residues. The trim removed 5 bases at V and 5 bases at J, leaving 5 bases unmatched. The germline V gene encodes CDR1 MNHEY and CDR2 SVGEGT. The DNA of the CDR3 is TGTGCCAGCAGTAAGGGACTAGCGGGGTGGACCGGGGAGCTGTTTTTT. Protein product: CASSKGLAGWTGELFF.

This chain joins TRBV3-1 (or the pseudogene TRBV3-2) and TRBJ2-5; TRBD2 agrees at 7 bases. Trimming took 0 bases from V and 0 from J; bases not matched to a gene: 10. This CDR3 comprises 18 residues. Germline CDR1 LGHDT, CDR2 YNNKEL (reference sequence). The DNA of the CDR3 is TGTGCCAGCAGCCAAGATCTGTCTAGCGGAGAATACCAAGAGACCCAGTACTTC. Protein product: CASSQDLSSGEYQETQYF.

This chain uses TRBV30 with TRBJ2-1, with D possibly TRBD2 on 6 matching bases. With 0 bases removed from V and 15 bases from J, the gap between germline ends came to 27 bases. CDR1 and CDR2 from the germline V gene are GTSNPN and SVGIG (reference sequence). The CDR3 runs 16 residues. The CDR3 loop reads CAWSVSNARRDPGVFF. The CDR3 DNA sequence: TGTGCCTGGAGTGTTTCTAACGCCCGCCGGGACCCGGGGGTGTTCTTC.

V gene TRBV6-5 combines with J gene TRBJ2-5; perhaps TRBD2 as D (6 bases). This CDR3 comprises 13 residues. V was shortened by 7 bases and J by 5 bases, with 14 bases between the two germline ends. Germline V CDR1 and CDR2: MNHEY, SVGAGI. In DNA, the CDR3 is TGTGCCAGCACCACGGGGGTCGGGGAGACCCAGTACTTC. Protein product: CASTTGVGETQYF.

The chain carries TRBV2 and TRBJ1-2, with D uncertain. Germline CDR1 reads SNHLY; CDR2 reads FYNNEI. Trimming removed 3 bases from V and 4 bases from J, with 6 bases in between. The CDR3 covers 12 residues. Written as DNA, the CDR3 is TGTGCCAGCAGTGACAGGTCCTATGGCTACACCTTC. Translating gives CASSDRSYGYTF.

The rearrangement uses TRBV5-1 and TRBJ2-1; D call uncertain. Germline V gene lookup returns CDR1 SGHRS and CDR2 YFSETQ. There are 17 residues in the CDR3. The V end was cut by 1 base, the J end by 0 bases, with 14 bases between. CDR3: CASSLISQVSSYNEQFF. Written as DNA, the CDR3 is TGCGCCAGCAGCTTGATATCCCAGGTTAGCTCCTACAATGAGCAGTTCTTC.

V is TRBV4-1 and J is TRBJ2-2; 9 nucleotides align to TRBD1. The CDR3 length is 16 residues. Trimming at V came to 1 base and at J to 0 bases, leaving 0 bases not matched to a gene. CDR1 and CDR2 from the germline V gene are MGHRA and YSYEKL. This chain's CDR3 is CASSQGTGANTGELFF. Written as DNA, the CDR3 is TGCGCCAGCAGCCAAGGGACAGGGGCGAACACCGGGGAGCTGTTTTTT.

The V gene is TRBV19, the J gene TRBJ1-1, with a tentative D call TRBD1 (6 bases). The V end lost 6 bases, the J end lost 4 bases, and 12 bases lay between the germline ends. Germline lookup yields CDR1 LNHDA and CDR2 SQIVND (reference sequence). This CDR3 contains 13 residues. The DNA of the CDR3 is TGTGCCAGTAGCGCAGGGGTCCTCACTGAAGCTTTCTTT. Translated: CASSAGVLTEAFF.

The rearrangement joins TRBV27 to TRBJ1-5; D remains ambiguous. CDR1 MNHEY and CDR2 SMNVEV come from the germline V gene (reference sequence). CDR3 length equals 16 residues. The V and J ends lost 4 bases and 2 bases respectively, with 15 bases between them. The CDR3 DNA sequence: TGTGCCAGCAGTTCCGGTATTGCATTGGGCAATCAGCCCCAGCATTTT. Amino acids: CASSSGIALGNQPQHF.

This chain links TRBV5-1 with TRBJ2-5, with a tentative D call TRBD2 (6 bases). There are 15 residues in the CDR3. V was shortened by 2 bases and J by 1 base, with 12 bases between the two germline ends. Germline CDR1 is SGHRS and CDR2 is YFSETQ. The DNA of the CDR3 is TGCGCCAGCAGCTTATCTAGCGCCGGCCAAGAGACCCAGTACTTC. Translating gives CASSLSSAGQETQYF.

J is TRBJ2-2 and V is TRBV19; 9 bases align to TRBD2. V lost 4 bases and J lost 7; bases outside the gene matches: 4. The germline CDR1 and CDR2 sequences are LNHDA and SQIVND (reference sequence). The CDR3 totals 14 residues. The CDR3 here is CASSTIAGDGELFF. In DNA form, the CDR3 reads TGTGCCAGTAGTACAATAGCGGGGGACGGGGAGCTGTTTTTT.

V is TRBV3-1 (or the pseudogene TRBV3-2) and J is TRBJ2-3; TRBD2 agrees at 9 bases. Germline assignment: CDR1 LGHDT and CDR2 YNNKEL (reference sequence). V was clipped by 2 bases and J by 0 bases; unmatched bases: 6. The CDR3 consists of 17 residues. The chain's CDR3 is CASSQTSGRTSTDTQYF. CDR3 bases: TGTGCCAGCAGCCAAACTAGCGGGCGTACTAGCACAGATACGCAGTATTTT.

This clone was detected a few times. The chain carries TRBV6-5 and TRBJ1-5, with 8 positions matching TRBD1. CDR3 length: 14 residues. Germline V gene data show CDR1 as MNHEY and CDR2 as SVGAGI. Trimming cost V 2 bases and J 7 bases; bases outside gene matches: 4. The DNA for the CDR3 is TGTGCCAGCAGTTACGGGACAGGCATCCAGCCCCAGCATTTT. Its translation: CASSYGTGIQPQHF.

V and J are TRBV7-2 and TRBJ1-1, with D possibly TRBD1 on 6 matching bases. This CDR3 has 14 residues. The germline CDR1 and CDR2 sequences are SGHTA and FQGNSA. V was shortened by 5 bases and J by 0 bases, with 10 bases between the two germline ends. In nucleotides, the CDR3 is TGTGCCAGCAGCCCGGGACACATGAACACTGAAGCTTTCTTT. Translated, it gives CASSPGHMNTEAFF.

CDR3 bases: TGTGCCAGCAGCATTAGCGGGGTTCCCTACGAGCAGTACTTC. Protein sequence: CASSISGVPYEQYF. The rearrangement joins TRBV3-1 (or the pseudogene TRBV3-2) to TRBJ2-7; 8 nucleotides align to TRBD2. Germline V gene sequence: CDR1 LGHDT, CDR2 YNNKEL (reference sequence). This CDR3 spans 14 amino acids. J lost 2 bases, V lost 5 bases, and 5 bases had no gene match.

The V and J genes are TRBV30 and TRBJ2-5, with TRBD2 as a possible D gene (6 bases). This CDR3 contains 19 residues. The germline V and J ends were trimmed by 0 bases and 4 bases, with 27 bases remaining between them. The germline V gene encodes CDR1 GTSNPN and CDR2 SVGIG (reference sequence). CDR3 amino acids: CAWSVRGCLAGGDPETQYF. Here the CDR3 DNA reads TGTGCCTGGAGTGTACGGGGGTGTTTGGCAGGCGGTGACCCAGAGACCCAGTACTTC. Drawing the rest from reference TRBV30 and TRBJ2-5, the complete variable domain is SQTIHQWPATLVQPVGSPLSLECTVEGTSNPNLYWYRQAAGRGLQLLFYSVGIGQISSEVPQNLSASRPQDRQFILSSKKLLLSDSGFYLCAWSVRGCLAGGDPETQYFGPGTRLLVL.